Reported below is one TCR beta chain. Some clones are missing from TCRdb's copy, which holds only in-frame ones; the method was immunoSEQ multiplex PCR. The sample carries 120,000 to 150,000 clones, around 84% recorded once. This sample stems from a study of blood T cell repertoires in COVID-19. The CDR3 is 15 residues long. In germline, CDR1 is MDHEN, CDR2 SYDVKM. Unmatched junction bases numbered 10, after V lost 5 bases and J lost 4 bases. The chain has TRBV28 and TRBJ1-1; 7 bases are a match to TRBD1. The sequencing input was peripheral blood. The sequence came from a woman aged 45-65 years with acute or convalescent COVID-19. The CDR3 is CASSLRTGVATEAFF. The CDR3 DNA is TGTGCCAGCAGTCTCAGAACAGGGGTGGCCACTGAAGCTTTCTTT. Based on the CDR3 plus reference TRBV28 and TRBJ1-1, the full variable domain is DVKVTQSSRYLVKRTGEKVFLECVQDMDHENMFWYRQDPGLGLRLIYFSYDVKMKEKGDIPEGYSVSREKKERFSLILESASTNQTSMYLCASSLRTGVATEAFFGQGTRLTVV.